This T cell receptor beta chain was captured by sequencing in a study of T cell clones after liver transplantation. Whole-study context: TCRbeta sequencing after a pre-transplant mixed lymphocyte reaction identified graft-donor-reactive clones, later tracked in post-transplant blood. Three of the eight recipients were HCV-positive; the rest had non-autoimmune, non-viral transplant indications.

Trimming cost V 2 bases and J 1 base; bases outside gene matches: 0. CDR1 and CDR2 (germline): MDHEN, SYDVKM. The length of the CDR3 is 14 residues. This table comes from immunoSEQ multiplex PCR, and its TCRdb copy is limited to in-frame clones, with some not included. Of under 90,000 clones listed, about four fifths are singletons. This clonotype was sampled from a human donor who received a liver transplant. V usage is TRBV28 and J usage is TRBJ2-3; 7 bases agree with TRBD1. The material was CD4+ T cells from blood, obtained before liver transplant. The CDR3 DNA is TGTGCCAGCAGTTTAGGACAGGGCACAGATACGCAGTATTTT. Encoded protein: CASSLGQGTDTQYF.